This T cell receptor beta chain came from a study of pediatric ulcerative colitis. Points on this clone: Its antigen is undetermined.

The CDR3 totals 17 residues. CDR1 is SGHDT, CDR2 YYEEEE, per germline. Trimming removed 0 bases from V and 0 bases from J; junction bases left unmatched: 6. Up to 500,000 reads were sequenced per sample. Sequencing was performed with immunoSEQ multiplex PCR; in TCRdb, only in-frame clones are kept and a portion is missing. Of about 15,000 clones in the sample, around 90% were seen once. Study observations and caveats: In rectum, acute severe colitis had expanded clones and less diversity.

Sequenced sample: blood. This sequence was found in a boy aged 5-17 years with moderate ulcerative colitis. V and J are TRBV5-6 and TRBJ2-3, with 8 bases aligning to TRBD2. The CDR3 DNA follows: TGTGCCAGCAGCTTGGCCATTAGCGGGGTCAGCACAGATACGCAGTATTTT. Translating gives CASSLAISGVSTDTQYF.